The T cell receptor beta chain described here comes from a study of blood T cell repertoires in COVID-19. Study background: T cells, B-cell-depleted T cells, or PBMCs supplied cDNA or gDNA.

The CDR3 length is 15 residues. V lost 4 bases to trimming and J lost 4 bases; unmatched junction nucleotides: 9. Germline lookup yields CDR1 LNHDA and CDR2 SQIVND (reference sequence). Clinical histories supplied by participants themselves formed the basis of cohort assignment. Sequencing used immunoSEQ multiplex PCR; TCRdb keeps in-frame clones, though not all of them. The sample lists more than 150,000 clones, roughly 87% occurring once. The origin of this receptor is a woman in her thirties who had recovered from COVID-19. Sequences were obtained from PBMCs or T cells enriched from blood (not recorded which). The chain carries TRBV19 and TRBJ1-1; the match to TRBD1 covers 7 bases. The CDR3: CASSNPRGQSTEAFF. The CDR3 DNA follows: TGTGCCAGTAGTAATCCCCGGGGACAGAGCACTGAAGCTTTCTTT.